The following is a T cell receptor (beta chain) sequence with its context. The CDR3 runs 13 residues. Trimming cost V 5 bases and J 3 bases; bases outside gene matches: 2. Per the germline V gene, CDR1 is LNHDA and CDR2 is SQIVND (reference sequence). This sample's time point: pre-treatment sample, taken before nivolumab and TIL therapy. The data derive from a study of TIL therapy for anti-PD-1-resistant metastatic lung cancer. On the study more broadly: By whole-exome sequencing, median non-synonymous tumor mutation burden was roughly 1.6 mutations per megabase.

Sequencing used immunoSEQ v3. The data were produced by immunoSEQ multiplex PCR, yet TCRdb's version contains in-frame clones alone and is incomplete. Seen here are 35,000 to 55,000 clones, 65% to 80% observed once, and the top ten hold about 15%. This sequence originates from a man between 65 and 85 years old with non-small cell lung cancer. The material was blood, obtained at baseline. V and J are TRBV19 and TRBJ1-2, with 8 bases that match TRBD1. CDR3 amino acids: CASSVDRDYGYTF. The CDR3 DNA reads TGTGCCAGTAGTGTGGACAGGGACTATGGCTACACCTTC.